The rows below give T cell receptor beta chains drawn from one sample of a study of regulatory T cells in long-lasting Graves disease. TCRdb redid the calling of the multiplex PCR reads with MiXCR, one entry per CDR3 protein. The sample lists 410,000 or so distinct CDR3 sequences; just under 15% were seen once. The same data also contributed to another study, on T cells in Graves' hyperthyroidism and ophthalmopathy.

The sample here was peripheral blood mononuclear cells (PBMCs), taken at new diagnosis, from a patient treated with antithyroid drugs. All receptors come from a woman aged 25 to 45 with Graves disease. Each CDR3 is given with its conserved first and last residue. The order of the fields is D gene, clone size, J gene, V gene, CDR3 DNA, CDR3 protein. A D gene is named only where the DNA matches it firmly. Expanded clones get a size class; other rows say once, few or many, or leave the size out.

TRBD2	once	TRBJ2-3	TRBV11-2	TGTGCCAGCAGCCCCCCCCCCGGGACTAGCGGGAGGAAAAGCACAGATACGCAGTATTTT	CASSPPPGTSGRKSTDTQYF
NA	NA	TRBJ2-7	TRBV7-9	TGTGCCAGCAGCTCGGCCTTAGGGGTTAGCTCCTACGAGCAGTACTTC	CASSSALGVSSYEQYF
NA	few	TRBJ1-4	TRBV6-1	TGTGCCAGCACCCTTCCAGTAGGGAGTGGTGAAAAACTGTTTTTT	CASTLPVGSGEKLFF
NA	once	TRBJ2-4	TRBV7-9	TGTGCCAGCAGCCCGGGACATCTAGCCAAAAACATTCAGTACTTC	CASSPGHLAKNIQYF
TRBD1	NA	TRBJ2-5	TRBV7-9	TGTGCCAGCAGCTTCAGGGGGATTGAGACCCAGTACTTC	CASSFRGIETQYF
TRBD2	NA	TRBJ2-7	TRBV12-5	TGTGCTAGTGGTTTGGTACTTAAGCGGGAGATCTCCTACGAGCAGTACTTC	CASGLVLKREISYEQYF
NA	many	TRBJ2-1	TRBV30	TGTGCCTGGAGTCTCCTCGGAGGGTCTTATCCCTCCCACAATGAGCAGTTCTTC	CAWSLLGGSYPSHNEQFF
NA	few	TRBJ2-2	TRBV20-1	TGCAGTGCTAGAGAGGGGGCGGGGGAGCTGTTTTTT	CSAREGAGELFF
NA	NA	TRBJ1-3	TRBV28	TGTGCCAGCAGTTTGTACTCTGGAAACACCATATATTTT	CASSLYSGNTIYF
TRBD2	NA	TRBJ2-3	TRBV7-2	TGTGCCAGCAGCTTAAGTGCTAGCGGGAGGTCAACAGATACGCAGTATTTT	CASSLSASGRSTDTQYF
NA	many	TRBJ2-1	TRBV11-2	TGTGCCAGCAGCCCGGAGACAGCTTACAATGAGCAGTTCTTC	CASSPETAYNEQFF
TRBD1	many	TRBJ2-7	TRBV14	TGTGCCAGCAGTCTTTCGAAGACAGGGGCCTACGAGCAGTACTTC	CASSLSKTGAYEQYF
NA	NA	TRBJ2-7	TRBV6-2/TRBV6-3	TGTGCCAGCAATTACGGGCTACAGGGATCCTACGAGCAGTACTTC	CASNYGLQGSYEQYF
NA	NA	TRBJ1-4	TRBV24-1	TGTGCCACCAGTCAGGATGCGGAAAAACTGTTTTTT	CATSQDAEKLFF
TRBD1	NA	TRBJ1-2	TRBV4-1	TGCGCCAGCAGCCAAACACAGGGGACTAACTATGGCTACACCTTC	CASSQTQGTNYGYTF
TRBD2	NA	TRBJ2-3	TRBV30	TGTGCCTGGGAGCTAGCGGGAGGAACAGATACGCAGTATTTT	CAWELAGGTDTQYF
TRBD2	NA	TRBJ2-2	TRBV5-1	TGCGCCAGCAGCCTAAACATTGGACTAGCGCTCACCGGGGAGCTGTTTTTT	CASSLNIGLALTGELFF
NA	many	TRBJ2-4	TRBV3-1	TGTGCCAGCAGCCCTATTCGGGAGAGTAACAACATTCAGTACTTC	CASSPIRESNNIQYF
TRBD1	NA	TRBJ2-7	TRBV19	TGTGCCAGTAGTACAGACAGGGGGCTTGACGAGCAGTACTTC	CASSTDRGLDEQYF
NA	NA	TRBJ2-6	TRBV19	TGTGCCAGTAGTCCTCCGGGTCTAACAAGCTCTGGGGCCAACGTCCTGACTTTC	CASSPPGLTSSGANVLTF
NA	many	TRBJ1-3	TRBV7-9	TGTGCCAGCAGCTATAGTTTGGACGGTGGAAACACCATATATTTT	CASSYSLDGGNTIYF
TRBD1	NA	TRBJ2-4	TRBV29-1	TGCAGCGCGGACAGGGGTAACGAAAACATTCAGTACTTC	CSADRGNENIQYF
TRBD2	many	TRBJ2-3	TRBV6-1	TGTGCCAGCAGTAAGGGGCTAGCGGGGGGAGGTACGCAGTATTTT	CASSKGLAGGGTQYF
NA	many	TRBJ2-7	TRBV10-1	TGCGCCAGCAGTGAGTCCCGACGAGACTTCGAGCAGTACTTC	CASSESRRDFEQYF
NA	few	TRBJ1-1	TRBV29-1	TGCAGCGTTGTGAGTCAGCTAAACACTGAAGCTTTCTTT	CSVVSQLNTEAFF
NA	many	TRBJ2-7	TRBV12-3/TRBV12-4	TGTGCCAGCAGTTTTTCTGGCCGAACGGGCTCCTACGAGCAGTACTTC	CASSFSGRTGSYEQYF
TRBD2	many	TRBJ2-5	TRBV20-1	TGCAGTGCAGAGAAGACAGGGGGCACCCCACTAGCGGGAGGGCCCTCCGAGACCCAGTACTTC	CSAEKTGGTPLAGGPSETQYF
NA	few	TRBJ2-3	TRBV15	TGTGCCACCAGCAGAGGGGGGAGCCTCACAGATACGCAGTATTTT	CATSRGGSLTDTQYF
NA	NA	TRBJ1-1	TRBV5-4	TGTGCCAGCAGCTGGGCCGATGAGTGGACTGAAGCTTTCTTT	CASSWADEWTEAFF
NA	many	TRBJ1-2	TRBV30	TGTGCCTGGAGTCAGGTTGGCTTGTATGGCTACACCTTC	CAWSQVGLYGYTF
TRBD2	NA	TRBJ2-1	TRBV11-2	TGTGCCAGCAGCTCCCAGCGGGAAGCCAATGAGCAGTTCTTC	CASSSQREANEQFF
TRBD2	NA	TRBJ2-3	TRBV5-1	TGCGCCAGCAGCCATAAGCTAGCGGGAGGAGGCCCAGATACGCAGTATTTT	CASSHKLAGGGPDTQYF
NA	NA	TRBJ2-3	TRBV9	TGTGCCAGCAGCGCACACCTACTAGGCTCAGATACGCAGTATTTT	CASSAHLLGSDTQYF
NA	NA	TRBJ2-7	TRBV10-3	TGTGCCATCAGTGAGGTGGACCCCCAAGGTGGGGAGCAGTACTTC	CAISEVDPQGGEQYF
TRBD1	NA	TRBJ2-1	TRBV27	TGTGCCAGCAGTTTTTGGGACAGGGTCAATGAGCAGTTCTTC	CASSFWDRVNEQFF
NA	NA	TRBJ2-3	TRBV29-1	TGCAGCGTTGGTAGGGGGTCTAGCACAGATACGCAGTATTTT	CSVGRGSSTDTQYF
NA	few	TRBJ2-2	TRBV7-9	TGTGCCAGCAGCTTAAGGGTGGGGGAACCCACCGGGGAGCTGTTTTTT	CASSLRVGEPTGELFF
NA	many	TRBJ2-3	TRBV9	TGTGCCAGCAGCGTAAATGGGGGTTGGACAGATACGCAGTATTTT	CASSVNGGWTDTQYF
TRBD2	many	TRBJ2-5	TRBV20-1	TGCAGTGCTCCCCCTAGGACTATCGTAGGACTAGCGGAGACCCAGTACTTC	CSAPPRTIVGLAETQYF
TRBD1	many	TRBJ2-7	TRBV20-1	TGCAGTGCTAGAGACGGGACAGGGTTTCTTTTCAGATCGGAGCAGTACTTC	CSARDGTGFLFRSEQYF
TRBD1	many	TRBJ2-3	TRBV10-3	TGTGCCATCACGGGACAGGGGACAGCAGATACGCAGTATTTT	CAITGQGTADTQYF
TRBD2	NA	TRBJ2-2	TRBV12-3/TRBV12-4	TGTGCCAGCAGTCGGGCGGGAGCTGACACCGGGGAGCTGTTTTTT	CASSRAGADTGELFF